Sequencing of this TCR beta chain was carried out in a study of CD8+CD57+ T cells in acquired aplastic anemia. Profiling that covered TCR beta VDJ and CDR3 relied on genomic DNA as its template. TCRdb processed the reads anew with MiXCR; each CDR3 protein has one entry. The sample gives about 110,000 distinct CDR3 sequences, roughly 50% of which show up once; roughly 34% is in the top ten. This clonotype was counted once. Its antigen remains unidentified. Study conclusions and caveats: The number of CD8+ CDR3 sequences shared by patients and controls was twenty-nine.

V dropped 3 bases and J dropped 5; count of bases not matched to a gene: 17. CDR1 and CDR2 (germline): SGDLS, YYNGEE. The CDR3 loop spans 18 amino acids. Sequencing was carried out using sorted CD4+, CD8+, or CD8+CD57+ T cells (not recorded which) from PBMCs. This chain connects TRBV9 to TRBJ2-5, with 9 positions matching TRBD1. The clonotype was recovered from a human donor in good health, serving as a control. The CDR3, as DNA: TGTGCCAGCAGCGGAGGGACAGGGCGAACTAGTTATCGGGAGACCCAGTACTTC. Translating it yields CASSGGTGRTSYRETQYF.